The 25 T cell receptor beta chains given below trace back to one sample, sequenced in a study of regulatory T cells in long-lasting Graves disease. Time point specified: newly diagnosed GD, antithyroid drugs for less than 3 months. Following extraction of RNA from PBMCs, that RNA was used to make the TCR library. iRepertoire HTBI primers and Arm-PCR of CDR3 regions built TCR beta libraries. TCRdb reanalysed the multiplex PCR reads using MiXCR and keeps one entry per CDR3 protein. This table has around 400,000 distinct CDR3 sequences, 15% appearing once. These records were also assigned to another study, of T cells in Graves' hyperthyroidism and ophthalmopathy.

The sequencing here drew on peripheral blood mononuclear cells (PBMCs), taken at new diagnosis, from a patient treated with antithyroid drugs. All receptors come from a middle-aged woman with Graves disease.

The chain recombines TRBV3-1 with TRBJ2-3; D might be TRBD2 (5 bases). Per the germline V gene, CDR1 is LGHDT and CDR2 is YNNKEL (reference sequence). Trimming shortened V by 0 bases and J by 3 bases, and 10 bases separated the two germline ends. The CDR3 loop spans 15 amino acids. The CDR3 bases are TGTGCCAGCAGCCAAGACGGGATACGAACAGATACGCAGTATTTT. Its translation: CASSQDGIRTDTQYF.

This clonotype came up a few times. This chain links TRBV5-4 with TRBJ1-1; D not resolved. Trimming took 3 bases from V and 10 from J, leaving 16 bases between them. Germline V lookup: CDR1 SGHNT, CDR2 YYREEE (reference sequence). The CDR3 has 13 amino acids. The CDR3 DNA follows: TGTGCCAGCAGCTCCGGGTCCGAGGCGGGAGCTTTCTTT. This sequence encodes CASSSGSEAGAFF.

This clonotype was detected only a few times. The genes are TRBV11-2 and TRBJ2-6, with 10 bases that match TRBD1. CDR1 is SGHAT, CDR2 FQNNGV, per germline. Unmatched junction bases numbered 6, after V lost 4 bases and J lost 0 bases. The CDR3 is made up of 18 amino acids. The CDR3 DNA reads as TGTGCCAGCAGCTCCCGGTGGGACAGGGGCTCTGGGGCCAACGTCCTGACTTTC. As protein: CASSSRWDRGSGANVLTF. The entire variable domain, with the rest obtained from reference TRBV11-2 and TRBJ2-6, is as follows: EAGVAQSPRYKIIEKRQSVAFWCNPISGHATLYWYQQILGQGPKLLIQFQNNGVVDDSQLPKDRFSAERLKGVDSTLKIQPAKLEDSAVYLCASSSRWDRGSGANVLTFGAGSRLTVL.

The chain couples TRBV28 to TRBJ2-2, with TRBD1 matching over 9 bases. Germline V gene sequence: CDR1 MDHEN, CDR2 SYDVKM. J gave up 2 bases and V 5 bases, and 12 bases lay outside the gene matches. There are 18 residues in the CDR3. As DNA, the CDR3 is TGTGCCAGCAGTCACCGGGACAGGGCGATTTCAAACACCGGGGAGCTGTTTTTT. Protein: CASSHRDRAISNTGELFF.

This clonotype was found many times. The chain employs TRBV12-3 or TRBV12-4 and TRBJ1-5; D might be TRBD1 (5 bases). Trimming took 4 bases from V and 0 from J, leaving 10 bases between them. The CDR3 has 15 residues. As DNA, the CDR3 is TGTGCCAGCAGTTCCGAGGGGTATAGCAATCAGCCCCAGCATTTT. Translating it yields CASSSEGYSNQPQHF.

This clonotype was observed a handful of times. The rearrangement links TRBV2 to TRBJ2-2; D may be TRBD1 or TRBD2 (5 bases each). Looked up from germline, CDR1 is SNHLY and CDR2 is FYNNEI. V dropped 2 bases and J dropped 7 bases, with 17 bases sitting between them. The CDR3 spans 16 residues. The CDR3 nucleotides read TGTGCCAGCAGTGAACCCTGGATGGGGGAGATCGGGGAGCTGTTTTTT. Amino acids: CASSEPWMGEIGELFF.

This clonotype has at least ten counts. The rearrangement links TRBV12-3 or TRBV12-4 to TRBJ2-7, with D uncertain. V dropped 6 bases and J dropped 2 bases, with 11 bases sitting between them. This CDR3 is built from 13 residues. The CDR3 loop is CASSPAVPYEQYF. The CDR3 DNA reads as TGTGCCAGCAGCCCCGCGGTCCCCTACGAGCAGTACTTC.

This clonotype has only a few counts. The germline gene is not matched at one end of the junction; a read error may be the cause. The chain links TRBV6-2 or TRBV6-3 to TRBJ1-3; D unresolved. From germline, CDR1 is MNHEY and CDR2 SVGEGT. The CDR3 covers 14 residues. The CDR3 protein is CASSSTDSGDTIYF. The CDR3 nucleotides are TGTGCCAGCAGTTCGACGGATTCTGGAGACACCATATATTTT.

This clonotype showed up many times. The chain joins TRBV5-1 to TRBJ2-7; 9 bases are shared with TRBD1. The CDR3 is 14 amino acids. Germline assignment: CDR1 SGHRS and CDR2 YFSETQ. J gave up 5 bases and V 5 bases, and 8 bases lay outside the gene matches. The CDR3 DNA reads TGCGCCAGCAGATCGGGGACAGGGATCAACGAGCAGTACTTC. Translated, it gives CASRSGTGINEQYF.

There are many counts of this clonotype. The chain has TRBV12-3 or TRBV12-4 and TRBJ2-1; D possibly matches TRBD1 or TRBD2 (5 bases each). Trimming removed 3 bases at V and 2 bases at J, with 11 bases between. This CDR3 has 15 amino acids. The CDR3 spells CASSFWGLPYNEQFF. The CDR3 bases are TGTGCCAGCAGTTTCTGGGGGTTACCCTACAATGAGCAGTTCTTC.

This clonotype showed up many times. This chain joins TRBV9 and TRBJ2-1; TRBD2 matches at 11 bases. The CDR3 is 18 residues long. The V and J ends lost 0 bases and 5 bases, in that order; junction bases with no gene match: 10. Germline CDR1 reads SGDLS; CDR2 reads YYNGEE. DNA of the CDR3: TGTGCCAGCAGCGTAGTACTAGCGGGAGAAACGGTAAACAATGAGCAGTTCTTC. Its translation: CASSVVLAGETVNNEQFF.

This clonotype was recorded many times. The chain employs TRBV7-9 and TRBJ2-7; D uncertain. The V gene lost 4 bases and the J gene lost 4 bases, with 14 bases spanning the gap. The CDR3 spans 14 residues. The germline CDR1 and CDR2 sequences are SEHNR and FQNEAQ (reference sequence). The CDR3 DNA sequence: TGTGCCAGCAGCTCCCCCGAAGTGGGATACGAGCAGTACTTC. The encoded protein is CASSSPEVGYEQYF.

This clonotype has only a few counts. The chain uses TRBV20-1 and TRBJ2-1; the D gene is possibly TRBD2 (6 bases). V was trimmed by 0 bases and J by 0 bases, leaving 15 bases between them. There are 17 residues in the CDR3. Germline V gene lookup returns CDR1 DFQATT and CDR2 SNEGSKA (reference sequence). The CDR3 DNA reads TGCAGTGCTAGAGATTCCGGGGACGGGAGCTCCTACAATGAGCAGTTCTTC. Translation: CSARDSGDGSSYNEQFF.

This clonotype was seen at least ten times. CDR3 residues: CASSDSPSYEQYF. In nucleotides, the CDR3 is TGTGCCAGCAGTGATTCGCCGAGCTACGAGCAGTACTTC. This chain uses TRBV2 with TRBJ2-7; no definite D call. The V gene lost 3 bases and the J gene lost 3 bases, with 9 bases spanning the gap. CDR3 size: 13 residues. CDR1 and CDR2 (germline): SNHLY, FYNNEI.

The chain carries TRBV6-5 and TRBJ2-2; 7 bases match TRBD2. Trimming took 2 bases from V and 7 from J; bases not matched to a gene: 7. Looked up from germline, CDR1 is MNHEY and CDR2 is SVGAGI. The CDR3 sequence is 15 residues long. CDR3 amino acids: CASSYGLAVVGELFF. CDR3 bases: TGTGCCAGCAGTTACGGTCTAGCGGTGGTCGGGGAGCTGTTTTTT.

The chain joins TRBV11-2 to TRBJ2-7; a possible D gene is TRBD2 (5 bases). V gave up 6 bases and J gave up 0 bases, with 21 bases separating them. Germline V CDR1 and CDR2: SGHAT, FQNNGV. This CDR3 comprises 17 residues. The CDR3 DNA reads as TGTGCCAGCAGTTCCCCGGCCAGCGGACCAAGCTCCTACGAGCAGTACTTC. Residues: CASSSPASGPSSYEQYF. The variable domain in full, completed from reference TRBV11-2 and TRBJ2-7, reads EAGVAQSPRYKIIEKRQSVAFWCNPISGHATLYWYQQILGQGPKLLIQFQNNGVVDDSQLPKDRFSAERLKGVDSTLKIQPAKLEDSAVYLCASSSPASGPSSYEQYFGPGTRLTVT.

This clonotype was counted between two and nine times. The chain uses TRBV28 and TRBJ2-7; D unresolved. The length of the CDR3 is 14 residues. The ends were cut back, 5 bases at V and 0 bases at J, with 11 bases in the middle. From germline, CDR1 is MDHEN and CDR2 SYDVKM. The CDR3 here is CASSHQPLSYEQYF. The CDR3, as DNA: TGTGCCAGCAGTCACCAGCCCCTCTCCTACGAGCAGTACTTC.

Many counts were recorded for this clonotype. The junction departs from the called germline gene at one end, perhaps through a read error. The rearrangement links TRBV27 to TRBJ2-6; possible D gene TRBD1, 5 bases. Germline V gene data show CDR1 as MNHEY and CDR2 as SMNVEV (reference sequence). CDR3 length equals 15 residues. CDR3 amino acids: CVSSLSGFGANVLTF. In DNA form, the CDR3 reads TGTGTCAGCAGTTTATCAGGGTTTGGGGCCAACGTCCTGACTTTC.

This clonotype was recorded at least ten times. In DNA form, the CDR3 reads TGTGCCAGCAGTTTGAGGGGGATCGATAATTCACCCCTCCACTTT. It codes for CASSLRGIDNSPLHF. The chain is built from TRBV28 and TRBJ1-6; tentative D call: TRBD1 (6 bases). The CDR3 has 15 amino acids. Trimming cost V 3 bases and J 5 bases, with 11 bases left between them. The germline V gene encodes CDR1 MDHEN and CDR2 SYDVKM.

This clonotype was counted only a few times. The chain links TRBV5-6 to TRBJ1-1; D is undetermined. CDR3 length equals 14 residues. Germline V lookup: CDR1 SGHDT, CDR2 YYEEEE. Trimming took off 2 bases at V and 0 bases at J, with 8 bases between the two ends. The chain's CDR3 is CASSFSQMNTEAFF. The CDR3 coding sequence is TGTGCCAGCAGCTTTAGTCAAATGAACACTGAAGCTTTCTTT.

In its sample, this clonotype was seen many times. CDR3 residues: CASQSATGKNTEAFF. The CDR3 region has the DNA TGTGCCAGCCAATCCGCGACAGGGAAAAACACTGAAGCTTTCTTT. J is TRBJ1-1 and V is TRBV7-9, with 7 bases aligning to TRBD1. The CDR3 runs 15 residues. Per germline, CDR1 SEHNR and CDR2 FQNEAQ (reference sequence). Unmatched junction bases numbered 11, after V lost 8 bases and J lost 2 bases. The full variable domain, in which reference TRBV7-9 and TRBJ1-1 provide the parts outside the CDR3, is DTGVSQNPRHKITKRGQNVTFRCDPISEHNRLYWYRQTLGQGPEFLTYFQNEAQLEKSRLLSDRFSAERPKGSFSTLEIQRTEQGDSAMYLCASQSATGKNTEAFFGQGTRLTVV.

This clonotype was seen only a few times. V gene TRBV19 combines with J gene TRBJ2-7; no firm D call. The CDR3 spans 14 residues. Germline V CDR1 and CDR2: LNHDA, SQIVND (reference sequence). Trimming left V 6 bases short and J 4 bases short, with 16 bases between. The CDR3 DNA follows: TGTGCCAGTAGCCCGACCCCCCCATTTTACGAGCAGTACTTC. It encodes CASSPTPPFYEQYF.

The J gene is TRBJ2-5, the V gene TRBV6-2 or TRBV6-3, with a weak D call TRBD1 (6 bases). V was trimmed by 5 bases and J by 1 base, leaving 17 bases between them. Germline V gives CDR1 MNHEY, CDR2 SVGEGT. The CDR3 has 16 amino acids. In nucleotides, the CDR3 is TGTGCCAGCAGTCCCCCGGACAGAGCGGCCCAAGAGACCCAGTACTTC. This gives the protein CASSPPDRAAQETQYF.

The sample holds many counts of this clonotype. The V call is TRBV12-3 or TRBV12-4, the J call TRBJ2-7; D is possibly TRBD1 (6 bases). The V end lost 3 bases, the J end lost 3 bases, and 12 bases lay between the germline ends. The CDR3 is made up of 14 amino acids. The CDR3, as DNA: TGTGCCAGCAGTTTCGGGGCCAGGGGCTACGAGCAGTACTTC. Translating gives CASSFGARGYEQYF.

This clonotype occurred many times. The chain couples TRBV27 to TRBJ2-1, with D unclear. Trimming left V 6 bases short and J 6 bases short, with 6 bases between. CDR3 length: 11 amino acids. Per germline, CDR1 MNHEY and CDR2 SMNVEV (reference sequence). The CDR3 loop is CASSSFNEQFF. The CDR3 DNA follows: TGTGCCAGCAGCTCATTCAATGAGCAGTTCTTC.